This T cell receptor (beta chain) is drawn from a study of T-cell memory formation after mild COVID-19. Regarding the study as a whole: Later expanders leaned toward CD4+, whereas clones contracting from day 15 to 85 were balanced CD4/CD8. Memory cells collected pre-infection included some clones that later responded, suggesting cross-reactive memory joined.

TCRdb recomputed calls from the 5' RACE reads with MiXCR, one row per CDR3 protein. This table holds around 180,000 distinct CDR3 sequences, 16% found once. CDR3 length: 14 residues. The germline V and J ends were trimmed by 4 bases and 1 base, with 12 bases remaining between them. CDR1 and CDR2 (germline): SGDLS, YYNGEE. Concerning this clonotype: Its target is not known.

Sequencing was done on a sample of PBMCs or a T cell subset sorted from them (not recorded which). The chain uses TRBV9 and TRBJ2-7; D ambiguous. This TCR was sampled from an adult woman who had mild COVID-19 (a few samples of this study predate the infection). Cell type and time point are not known. For the CDR3, the DNA is TGTGCCAGCAGCCCCCGGACGGAGTCCTACGAGCAGTACTTC. Translation gives CASSPRTESYEQYF.